This T cell receptor beta chain came from a study of blood T cell repertoires in COVID-19. Study in general: Both acute and convalescent COVID-19 samples were obtained from the United States, Italy and Spain.

Per the original data handling: Estimated nucleated cell counts came from reference gene primer amplification. Here immunoSEQ multiplex PCR was the method, and the copy in TCRdb shows in-frame clones only, minus some. V and J calls and clone size are as listed in that table; D and trimming were resolved from the DNA. The data contain hundreds of thousands of clones, 83% of them seen just once; the ten biggest clones take up over 0.95%. The CDR3 consists of 16 residues. In germline, CDR1 is LGHNA, CDR2 YSLEER. V dropped 0 bases and J dropped 1 base, with 11 bases sitting between them. The material sequenced was peripheral blood. This clonotype was sampled from a woman in her twenties or thirties with COVID-19, enrolled during active disease. The V call is TRBV4-3, the J call TRBJ2-3; D is possibly TRBD1 (6 bases). The CDR3 loop is CASSQDLQGGTDTQYF. The CDR3 DNA sequence: TGCGCCAGCAGCCAAGACCTACAGGGAGGCACAGATACGCAGTATTTT.